The 19 T cell receptor beta chains below all came from one sample that was sequenced in a study of CD8 T cells in ankylosing spondylitis. TCRdb recomputed calls from the 5' RACE reads with MiXCR, one row per CDR3 protein. Found here are 200,000 to 300,000 distinct CDR3 sequences, roughly a tenth of them singletons; the top ten hold about 3%. Material for sequencing was blood, either unsorted or a sorted T cell fraction (not recorded which). The receptors come from a male donor with ankylosing spondylitis or in good health (not recorded which).

This clonotype was found many times. The chain recombines TRBV20-1 with TRBJ1-2; perhaps TRBD1 as D (5 bases). Trimming took 3 bases from V and 1 from J, leaving 15 bases between them. Germline loops: CDR1 DFQATT, CDR2 SNEGSKA (reference sequence). The CDR3 is 15 amino acids. CDR3 region: CSASNRGLGNYGYTF. The CDR3 DNA sequence: TGCAGTGCTAGTAATAGGGGTTTGGGTAACTATGGCTACACCTTC.

Turning to this clonotype: This may be a read error, as it is one base from a much larger clone. The chain recombines TRBV29-1 with TRBJ2-7, with TRBD2 as a possible D gene (5 bases). Germline assignment: CDR1 SQVTM and CDR2 ANQGSEA. The CDR3 loop spans 11 amino acids. CDR3 amino acids: CSVALDYQQYF. The CDR3 nucleotides read TGCAGCGTCGCCCTAGACTACCAGCAGTACTTC.

This clonotype was counted many times. The rearrangement uses TRBV20-1 and TRBJ2-4; 7 nucleotides align to TRBD1. In germline, CDR1 is DFQATT, CDR2 SNEGSKA (reference sequence). V shed 3 bases and J 8 bases; nucleotides not matched to a gene: 7. CDR3 length: 13 residues. DNA for the CDR3: TGCAGTGCTAGGACAGGGTGGAACGACATTCAGTACTTC. Protein: CSARTGWNDIQYF.

This clonotype has more than one count but fewer than ten. The chain carries TRBV6-1 and TRBJ1-2; D not resolved. This CDR3 is built from 13 residues. Germline CDR1 MNHNS, CDR2 SASEGT. The V gene lost 2 bases and the J gene lost 4 bases, with 8 bases spanning the gap. CDR3 DNA: TGTGCCAGCAGTGAAACCCTACTCTATGGCTACACCTTC. Encoded protein: CASSETLLYGYTF.

This clonotype has at least ten counts. The gene calls are TRBV3-1 and TRBJ2-2, with TRBD1 as a possible D gene (6 bases). Per germline, CDR1 LGHDT and CDR2 YNNKEL (reference sequence). V gave up 5 bases and J gave up 1 base, with 17 bases separating them. The CDR3 is 17 amino acids. The CDR3 spells CASSFGGGALNTGELFF. DNA of the CDR3: TGTGCCAGCAGCTTCGGTGGGGGCGCCTTGAACACCGGGGAGCTGTTTTTT.

There are many counts of this clonotype. V gene TRBV6-1 combines with J gene TRBJ2-1, with 13 bases identical to TRBD2. Germline assignment: CDR1 MNHNS and CDR2 SASEGT. The V and J ends lost 4 bases and 9 bases, in that order; junction bases with no gene match: 6. This CDR3 comprises 15 residues. CDR3 in DNA: TGTGCCAGCAGTGGGACTAGCGGGAGTACCGGTGAGCAGTTCTTC. This encodes CASSGTSGSTGEQFF.

This clonotype was seen a single time. The CDR3 DNA follows: TGTGCCAGTAGTACAGGAAGGGGCGGAAACTATGGCTACACCTTC. It translates to CASSTGRGGNYGYTF. The V gene is TRBV19, the J gene TRBJ1-2, with D perhaps TRBD1 (5 bases). The germline V and J ends were trimmed by 4 bases and 2 bases, with 14 bases remaining between them. This CDR3 is built from 15 residues. Germline CDR1 reads LNHDA; CDR2 reads SQIVND (reference sequence).

The chain combines TRBV7-2 with TRBJ2-3; D uncertain. Germline CDR1 is SGHTA and CDR2 is FQGNSA. The V end lost 5 bases, the J end lost 3 bases, and 15 bases lay between the germline ends. CDR3 length equals 15 residues. The CDR3 sequence: CASSPSTARTDTQYF. The CDR3 bases are TGTGCCAGCAGCCCGAGCACGGCTAGAACAGATACGCAGTATTTT.

This clonotype was detected ten times or more. This chain links TRBV7-2 with TRBJ2-1; TRBD2 aligns across 9 bases. Trimming removed 3 bases from V and 7 bases from J; junction bases left unmatched: 7. Germline loops: CDR1 SGHTA, CDR2 FQGNSA. The CDR3 has 15 residues. CDR3 nucleotide sequence: TGTGCCAGCAGCTTTAGCGGGAGTATTTCGAATGAGCAGTTCTTC. It specifies CASSFSGSISNEQFF.

A word on this clonotype: A read error may explain this, as a much larger clone is one base away. This chain uses TRBV20-1 with TRBJ2-3; D perhaps matches TRBD2 (5 bases). The CDR3 totals 13 residues. Germline V gene sequence: CDR1 DFQATT, CDR2 SNEGSKA (reference sequence). CDR3 in DNA: TGCAGTGCAAGTCCGGGGAGCACAGATCCGCAGTATTTT. It translates to CSASPGSTDPQYF.

This clonotype occurred many times. J is TRBJ1-1 and V is TRBV6-1; D gene unclear. CDR3 length equals 14 residues. CDR1 is MNHNS, CDR2 SASEGT, per germline. Trimming left V 7 bases short and J 3 bases short, with 15 bases between. Here the CDR3 reads CASTSGRGDTEAFF. The CDR3 DNA is TGTGCCAGCACCTCCGGTCGAGGCGACACTGAAGCTTTCTTT.

This clonotype has more than one count but fewer than ten. The CDR3 loop is CASSSTWDGARSPLHF. CDR3 in DNA: TGTGCCAGCAGTTCAACATGGGACGGCGCGAGGTCACCCCTCCACTTT. The chain is built from TRBV6-7 and TRBJ1-6; possibly TRBD1 for D (5 bases). TRBV6-7 is known as an ORF, though its function is uncertain. V shed 4 bases and J shed 10 bases, with 20 bases lying between them. This CDR3 contains 16 residues.

This clonotype has at least ten counts. Written as DNA, the CDR3 is TGCGCCAGCAGAAGGGGCGATAATTCACCCCTCCACTTT. Its translation is CASRRGDNSPLHF. This rearrangement joins TRBV10-2 to TRBJ1-6; D is possibly TRBD1 (5 bases). Germline CDR1 is WSHSY and CDR2 is SAAADI. The CDR3 length is 13 residues. Deletions cut 6 bases from V and 5 bases from J, with 8 bases between.

This clonotype appeared a few times. The genes are TRBV7-2 and TRBJ1-2, with a possible D match to TRBD1 (6 bases). With 11 bases removed from V and 2 bases from J, the gap between germline ends came to 15 bases. The CDR3 contains 13 residues. Germline V gives CDR1 SGHTA, CDR2 FQGNSA. The CDR3 region has the DNA TGTGCCCTCAAACGGGGGGGCAACTATGGCTACACCTTC. Its translation: CALKRGGNYGYTF.

At least ten counts were recorded for this clonotype. The CDR3 sequence is CSGELTGKPEAFF. The CDR3 DNA sequence: TGCAGCGGGGAACTGACAGGGAAGCCTGAAGCTTTCTTT. The rearrangement links TRBV29-1 to TRBJ1-1; 7 nucleotides agree with TRBD1. Germline CDR1 SQVTM, CDR2 ANQGSEA. The CDR3 is made up of 13 amino acids. The trim removed 7 bases at V and 6 bases at J, leaving 11 bases unmatched.

This clonotype occurred many times. This rearrangement joins TRBV5-1 to TRBJ1-2, with D unresolved. Trimming took 4 bases from V and 4 from J, leaving 11 bases between them. The CDR3 has 13 residues. Germline V gives CDR1 SGHRS, CDR2 YFSETQ. The CDR3 DNA follows: TGCGCCAGCAGCCCAAATGACGCCTATGGCTACACCTTC. Its translation is CASSPNDAYGYTF.

This clonotype has at least ten counts. The chain uses TRBV20-1 and TRBJ2-3; possible D gene TRBD2, 5 bases. This CDR3 comprises 12 residues. Trimming took 5 bases from V and 0 from J, leaving 6 bases between them. Germline CDR1 reads DFQATT; CDR2 reads SNEGSKA (reference sequence). CDR3 residues: CSAPGSTDTQYF. The CDR3 region has the DNA TGCAGTGCTCCGGGGAGCACAGATACGCAGTATTTT.

At least ten counts were recorded for this clonotype. This rearrangement joins TRBV20-1 to TRBJ2-3; TRBD1 matches 7 bases. CDR1 is DFQATT and CDR2 is SNEGSKA in the germline V gene (reference sequence). The CDR3 length is 14 residues. Trimming cost V 5 bases and J 5 bases; bases outside gene matches: 10. The chain's CDR3 is CSARTGAQVDTQYF. In DNA form, the CDR3 reads TGCAGTGCTCGCACAGGGGCGCAGGTAGATACGCAGTATTTT.

Regarding this clonotype: This may be a read error, as it is one base from a much larger clone. This chain uses TRBV20-1 with TRBJ1-1; D may be TRBD1 (5 bases). Germline V gene sequence: CDR1 DFQATT, CDR2 SNEGSKA (reference sequence). The CDR3 loop spans 13 amino acids. The germline V and J ends were trimmed by 1 base and 9 bases, with 15 bases remaining between them. CDR3 DNA: TGCAGTGCTAGAGTAACGGGAGGGGACCAAGCTTTCTTT. This sequence encodes CSARVTGGDQAFF.